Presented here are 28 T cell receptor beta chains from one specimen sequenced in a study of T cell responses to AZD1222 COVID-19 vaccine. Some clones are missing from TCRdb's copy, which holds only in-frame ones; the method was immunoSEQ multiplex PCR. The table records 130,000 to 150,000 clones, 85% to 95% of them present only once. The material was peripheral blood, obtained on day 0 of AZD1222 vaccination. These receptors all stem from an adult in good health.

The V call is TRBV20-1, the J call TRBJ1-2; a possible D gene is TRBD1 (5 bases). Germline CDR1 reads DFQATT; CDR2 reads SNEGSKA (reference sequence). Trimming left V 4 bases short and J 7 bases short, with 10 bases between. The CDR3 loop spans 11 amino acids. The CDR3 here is CSAKGAGGYTF. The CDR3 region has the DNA TGCAGTGCTAAAGGGGCCGGTGGCTACACCTTC.

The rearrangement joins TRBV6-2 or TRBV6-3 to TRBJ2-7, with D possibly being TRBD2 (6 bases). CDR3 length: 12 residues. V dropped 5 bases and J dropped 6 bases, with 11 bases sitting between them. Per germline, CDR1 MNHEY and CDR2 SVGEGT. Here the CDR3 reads CASSPSGLEQYF. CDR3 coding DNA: TGTGCCAGCAGTCCCAGCGGGCTCGAGCAGTACTTC.

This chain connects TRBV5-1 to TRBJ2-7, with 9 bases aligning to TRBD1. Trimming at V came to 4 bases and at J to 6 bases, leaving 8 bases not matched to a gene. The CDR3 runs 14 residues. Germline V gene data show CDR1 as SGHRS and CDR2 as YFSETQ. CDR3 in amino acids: CASSAGTGSGEQYF. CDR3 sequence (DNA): TGCGCCAGCAGCGCAGGGACAGGGTCTGGCGAGCAGTACTTC.

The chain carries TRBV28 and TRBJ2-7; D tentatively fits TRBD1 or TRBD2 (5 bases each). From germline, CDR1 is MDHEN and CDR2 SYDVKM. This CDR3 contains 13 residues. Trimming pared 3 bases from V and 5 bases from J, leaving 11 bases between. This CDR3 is CASSFARDDEQYF. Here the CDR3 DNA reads TGTGCCAGCAGTTTTGCCCGGGACGACGAGCAGTACTTC.

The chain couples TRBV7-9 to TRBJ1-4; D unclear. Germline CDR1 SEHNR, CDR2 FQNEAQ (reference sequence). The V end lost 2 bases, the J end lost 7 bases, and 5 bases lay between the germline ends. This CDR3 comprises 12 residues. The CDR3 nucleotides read TGTGCCAGCAGCTTAAAGTCTGAAAAACTGTTTTTT. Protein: CASSLKSEKLFF.

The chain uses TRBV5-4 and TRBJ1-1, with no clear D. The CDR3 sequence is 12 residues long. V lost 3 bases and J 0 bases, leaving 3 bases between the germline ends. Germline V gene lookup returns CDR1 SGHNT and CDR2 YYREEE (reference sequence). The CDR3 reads CASSSMNTEAFF. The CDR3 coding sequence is TGTGCCAGCAGCTCAATGAACACTGAAGCTTTCTTT.

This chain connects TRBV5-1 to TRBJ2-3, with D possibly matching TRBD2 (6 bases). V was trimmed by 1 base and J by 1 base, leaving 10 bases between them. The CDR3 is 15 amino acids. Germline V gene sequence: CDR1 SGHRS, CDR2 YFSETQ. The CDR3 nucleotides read TGCGCCAGCAGCTTGCGGGGGATGGGCACAGATACGCAGTATTTT. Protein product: CASSLRGMGTDTQYF.

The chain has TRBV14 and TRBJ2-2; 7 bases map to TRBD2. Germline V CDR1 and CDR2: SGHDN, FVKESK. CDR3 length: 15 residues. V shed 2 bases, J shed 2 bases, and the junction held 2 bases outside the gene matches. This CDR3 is CASSQRDYNTGELFF. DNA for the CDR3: TGTGCCAGCAGCCAAAGGGACTACAACACCGGGGAGCTGTTTTTT.

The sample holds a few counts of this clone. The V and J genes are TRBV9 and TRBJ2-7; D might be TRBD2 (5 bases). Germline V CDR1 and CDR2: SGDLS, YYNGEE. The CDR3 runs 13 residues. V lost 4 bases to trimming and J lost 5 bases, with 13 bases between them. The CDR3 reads CASSPLDWDEQYF. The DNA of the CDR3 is TGTGCCAGCAGCCCCCTGGACTGGGACGAGCAGTACTTC. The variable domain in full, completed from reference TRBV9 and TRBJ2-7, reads DSGVTQTPKHLITATGQRVTLRCSPRSGDLSVYWYQQSLDQGLQFLIQYYNGEERAKGNILERFSAQQFPDLHSELNLSSLELGDSALYFCASSPLDWDEQYFGPGTRLTVT.

CDR3 bases: TGCGCCAGCAGCGCGGGGGGAGGCTATGGCTACACCTTC. Its protein is CASSAGGGYGYTF. The chain has TRBV5-1 and TRBJ1-2, with D perhaps TRBD1 (5 bases). Per the germline V gene, CDR1 is SGHRS and CDR2 is YFSETQ. V was trimmed by 4 bases and J by 4 bases, leaving 11 bases between them. The CDR3 contains 13 residues.

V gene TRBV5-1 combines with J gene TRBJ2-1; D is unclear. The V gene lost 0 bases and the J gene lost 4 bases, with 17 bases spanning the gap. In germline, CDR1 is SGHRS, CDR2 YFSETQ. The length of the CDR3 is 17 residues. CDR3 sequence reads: CASSLGIYPVGYNEQFF. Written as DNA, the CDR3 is TGCGCCAGCAGCTTGGGTATTTACCCCGTGGGGTACAATGAGCAGTTCTTC.

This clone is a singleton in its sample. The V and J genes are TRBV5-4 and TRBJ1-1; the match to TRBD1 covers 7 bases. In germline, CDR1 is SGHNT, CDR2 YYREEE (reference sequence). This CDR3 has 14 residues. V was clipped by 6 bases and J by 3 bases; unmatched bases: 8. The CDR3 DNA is TGTGCCAGCACCCCGACAGGGAGGGACACTGAAGCTTTCTTT. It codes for CASTPTGRDTEAFF.

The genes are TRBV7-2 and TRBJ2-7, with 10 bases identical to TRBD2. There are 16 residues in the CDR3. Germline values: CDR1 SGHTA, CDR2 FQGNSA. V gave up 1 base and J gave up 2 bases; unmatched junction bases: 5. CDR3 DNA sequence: TGTGCCAGCAGCTTAGAGGGAGGACTAGCGGCCTACGAGCAGTACTTC. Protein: CASSLEGGLAAYEQYF.

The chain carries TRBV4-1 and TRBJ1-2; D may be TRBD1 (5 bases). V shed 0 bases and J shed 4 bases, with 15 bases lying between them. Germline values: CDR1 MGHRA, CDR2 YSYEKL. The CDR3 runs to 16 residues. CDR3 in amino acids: CASSQDWGGRPYGYTF. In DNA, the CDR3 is TGCGCCAGCAGCCAAGATTGGGGGGGTAGGCCCTATGGCTACACCTTC.

CDR3 sequence: CASSLSSSGRYEQFF. CDR3 in DNA: TGTGCCAGCAGTTTATCTTCTAGCGGGAGATATGAGCAGTTCTTC. V is TRBV28 and J is TRBJ2-1; 10 positions agree with TRBD2. The ends lost 1 base at V and 8 bases at J; junction bases unmatched: 5. The CDR3 loop spans 15 amino acids. In germline, CDR1 is MDHEN, CDR2 SYDVKM.

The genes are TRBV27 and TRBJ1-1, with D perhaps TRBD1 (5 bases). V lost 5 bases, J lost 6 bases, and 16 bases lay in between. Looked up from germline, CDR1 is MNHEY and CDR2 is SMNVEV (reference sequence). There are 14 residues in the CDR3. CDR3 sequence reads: CASSNPGGSAEAFF. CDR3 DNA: TGTGCCAGCAGTAACCCCGGGGGTTCTGCTGAAGCTTTCTTT.

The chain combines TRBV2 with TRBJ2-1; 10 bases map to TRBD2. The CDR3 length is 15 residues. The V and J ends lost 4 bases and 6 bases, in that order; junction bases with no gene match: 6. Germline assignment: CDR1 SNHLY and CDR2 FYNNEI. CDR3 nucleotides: TGTGCCAGCAGTGCCGAGCGGGGGGGGCCCAATGAGCAGTTCTTC. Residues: CASSAERGGPNEQFF.

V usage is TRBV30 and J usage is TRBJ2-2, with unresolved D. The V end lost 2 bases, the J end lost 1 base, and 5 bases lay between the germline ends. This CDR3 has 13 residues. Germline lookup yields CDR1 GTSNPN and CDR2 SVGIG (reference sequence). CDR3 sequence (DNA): TGTGCCTGGAGTTCAGGGAACACCGGGGAGCTGTTTTTT. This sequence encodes CAWSSGNTGELFF.

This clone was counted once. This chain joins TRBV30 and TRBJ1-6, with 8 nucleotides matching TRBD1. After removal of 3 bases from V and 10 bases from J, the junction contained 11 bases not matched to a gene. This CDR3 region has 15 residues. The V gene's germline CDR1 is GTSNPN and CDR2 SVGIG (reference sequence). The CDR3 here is CAWRNRQGRQSPLHF. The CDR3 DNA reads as TGTGCCTGGAGAAATAGACAGGGGAGACAATCACCCCTCCACTTT.

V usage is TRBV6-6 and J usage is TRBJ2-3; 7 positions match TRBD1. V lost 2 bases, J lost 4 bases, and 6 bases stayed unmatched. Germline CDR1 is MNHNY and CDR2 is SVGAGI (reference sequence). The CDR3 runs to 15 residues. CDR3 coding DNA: TGTGCCAGCAGTTACCAACAGGGGCCGGCAGATACGCAGTATTTT. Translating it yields CASSYQQGPADTQYF.

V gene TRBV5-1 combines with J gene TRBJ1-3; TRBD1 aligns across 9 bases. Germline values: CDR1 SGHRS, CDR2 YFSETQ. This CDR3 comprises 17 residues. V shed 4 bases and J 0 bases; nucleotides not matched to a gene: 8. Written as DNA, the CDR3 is TGCGCCAGCAGCATAGGGGACAGGGCAACCTCTGGAAACACCATATATTTT. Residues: CASSIGDRATSGNTIYF.

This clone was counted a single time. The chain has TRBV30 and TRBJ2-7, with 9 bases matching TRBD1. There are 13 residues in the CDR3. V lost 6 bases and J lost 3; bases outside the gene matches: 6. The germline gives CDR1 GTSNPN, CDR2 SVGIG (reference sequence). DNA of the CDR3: TGTGCCTGTCTCGGGACAGGGAACTACGAGCAGTACTTC. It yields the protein CACLGTGNYEQYF.

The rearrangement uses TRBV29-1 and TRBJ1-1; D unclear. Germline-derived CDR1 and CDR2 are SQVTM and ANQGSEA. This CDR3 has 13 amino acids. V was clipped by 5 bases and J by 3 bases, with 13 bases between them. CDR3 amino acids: CSVRLLEYTEAFF. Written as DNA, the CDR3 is TGCAGCGTTCGACTCCTGGAGTACACTGAAGCTTTCTTT.

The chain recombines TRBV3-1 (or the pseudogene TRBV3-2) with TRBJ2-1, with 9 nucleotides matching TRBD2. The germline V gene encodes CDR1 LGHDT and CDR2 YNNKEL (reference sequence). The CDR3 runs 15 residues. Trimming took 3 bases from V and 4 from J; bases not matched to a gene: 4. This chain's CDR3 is CASSQAGGRYNEQFF. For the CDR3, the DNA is TGTGCCAGCAGCCAGGCGGGGGGGAGGTACAATGAGCAGTTCTTC.

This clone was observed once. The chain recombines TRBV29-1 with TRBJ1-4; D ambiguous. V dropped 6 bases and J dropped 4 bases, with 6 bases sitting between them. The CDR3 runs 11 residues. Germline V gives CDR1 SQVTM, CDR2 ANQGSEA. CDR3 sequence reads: CSVYSNEKLFF. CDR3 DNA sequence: TGCAGCGTGTATAGTAATGAAAAACTGTTTTTT.

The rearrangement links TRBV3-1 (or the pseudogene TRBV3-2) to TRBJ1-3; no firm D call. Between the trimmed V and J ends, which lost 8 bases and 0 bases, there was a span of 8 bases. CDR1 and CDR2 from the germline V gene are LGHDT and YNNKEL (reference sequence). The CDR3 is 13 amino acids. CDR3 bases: TGTGCCAGCGCGGTCGGCTCTGGAAACACCATATATTTT. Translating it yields CASAVGSGNTIYF.

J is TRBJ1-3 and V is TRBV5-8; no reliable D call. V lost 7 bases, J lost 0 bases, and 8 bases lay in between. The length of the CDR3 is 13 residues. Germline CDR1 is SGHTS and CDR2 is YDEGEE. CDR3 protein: CASARSSGNTIYF. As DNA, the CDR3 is TGTGCCAGCGCTCGGAGCTCTGGAAACACCATATATTTT.

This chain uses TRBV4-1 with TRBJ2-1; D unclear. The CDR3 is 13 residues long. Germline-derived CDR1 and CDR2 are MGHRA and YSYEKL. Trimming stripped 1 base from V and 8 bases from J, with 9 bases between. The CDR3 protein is CASSQVEGYEQFF. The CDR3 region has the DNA TGCGCCAGCAGCCAAGTGGAAGGGTATGAGCAGTTCTTC.